These 26 T cell receptor beta chains were all obtained from the same sample, sequenced in a study of T cell responses to AZD1222 COVID-19 vaccine. This table comes from immunoSEQ multiplex PCR, and its TCRdb copy is limited to in-frame clones, with some not included. The repertoire holds 65,000 to 95,000 clones, with roughly 85% as singletons. The sample here was peripheral blood, taken on day 0 of AZD1222 vaccination. The receptors originated from an adult in good health.

This chain uses TRBV6-5 with TRBJ1-1, with D unresolved. This CDR3 has 13 residues. CDR1 is MNHEY and CDR2 is SVGAGI in the germline V gene. Trimming took off 7 bases at V and 4 bases at J, with 13 bases between the two ends. The CDR3 loop reads CASKVGFGTEAFF. Here the CDR3 DNA reads TGTGCCAGCAAAGTGGGGTTTGGCACTGAAGCTTTCTTT.

This sequence joins TRBV10-3 and TRBJ1-4; D is possibly TRBD1 (5 bases). CDR3 length: 14 residues. Germline CDR1 ENHRY, CDR2 SYGVKD. Trimming pared 3 bases from V and 5 bases from J, leaving 10 bases between. The CDR3 coding sequence is TGTGCCATCAGTGAAGAACAGGCCAATGAAAAACTGTTTTTT. It is translated as CAISEEQANEKLFF.

This chain uses TRBV6-2 or TRBV6-3 with TRBJ1-2; the D is unclear. The CDR3 extends over 12 amino acids. Germline V lookup: CDR1 MNHEY, CDR2 SVGEGT. The germline V and J ends were trimmed by 2 bases and 8 bases, with 9 bases remaining between them. The CDR3 DNA reads TGTGCCAGCAGTTACCTTCAGAGAGGCTACACCTTC. Translating it yields CASSYLQRGYTF.

The chain is built from TRBV23-1 and TRBJ1-5; D is undetermined. TRBV23-1 is sorted into the ORF group, with uncertain function. V was clipped by 7 bases and J by 12 bases, with 4 bases between them. The CDR3 consists of 8 residues. CDR3 nucleotides: TGCGCCAGCAAGGGCCAGCATTTT. Its translation: CASKGQHF.

As regards this clone: Other nucleotide sequences from this sample produce the same CDR3. The V and J genes are TRBV30 and TRBJ2-7, with 7 bases aligning to TRBD1. Trimming took 4 bases from V and 0 from J; bases not matched to a gene: 0. The CDR3 covers 12 residues. In germline, CDR1 is GTSNPN, CDR2 SVGIG (reference sequence). CDR3 in DNA: TGTGCCTGGACAGGGGGCTCCTACGAGCAGTACTTC. Translating gives CAWTGGSYEQYF.

This rearrangement joins TRBV3-1 (or the pseudogene TRBV3-2) to TRBJ2-3, with D possibly TRBD1 on 6 matching bases. V was clipped by 1 base and J by 4 bases, with 15 bases between them. Germline V lookup: CDR1 LGHDT, CDR2 YNNKEL (reference sequence). The CDR3 sequence is 16 residues long. The CDR3 nucleotides are TGTGCCAGCAGCCAAGGGCTGGACAGAAAACCAGATACGCAGTATTTT. Protein: CASSQGLDRKPDTQYF.

The chain couples TRBV7-2 to TRBJ1-3; D remains unclear. This CDR3 is 15 amino acids long. Trimming left V 0 bases short and J 0 bases short, with 6 bases between. CDR1 SGHTA and CDR2 FQGNSA come from the germline V gene. CDR3 sequence reads: CASSLATLSGNTIYF. CDR3 coding DNA: TGTGCCAGCAGCTTAGCGACTCTCTCTGGAAACACCATATATTTT. Together with reference TRBV7-2 and TRBJ1-3, the CDR3 gives the full variable domain: GAGVSQSPSNKVTEKGKDVELRCDPISGHTALYWYRQSLGQGLEFLIYFQGNSAPDKSGLPSDRFSAERTGGSVSTLTIQRTQQEDSAVYLCASSLATLSGNTIYFGEGSWLTVV.

The gene calls are TRBV4-3 and TRBJ2-7; D may be TRBD1 or TRBD2 (5 bases each). V lost 0 bases and J 0 bases, leaving 12 bases between the germline ends. CDR3 size: 16 residues. The germline gives CDR1 LGHNA, CDR2 YSLEER. The DNA for the CDR3 is TGCGCCAGCAGCCAAGATTATTCAGGGAGCTCCTACGAGCAGTACTTC. Protein: CASSQDYSGSSYEQYF.

This clone was counted between two and nine times. CDR3 amino acids: CASSTLIDGPQHF. For the CDR3, the DNA is TGTGCCAGTAGTACCCTCATAGATGGGCCCCAGCATTTT. The rearrangement uses TRBV19 and TRBJ1-5; D not certain. V dropped 4 bases and J dropped 9 bases, with 13 bases sitting between them. Germline CDR1 and CDR2: LNHDA and SQIVND (reference sequence). This CDR3 region has 13 residues.

The chain carries TRBV19 and TRBJ2-7; 7 positions agree with TRBD2. Germline values: CDR1 LNHDA, CDR2 SQIVND (reference sequence). Trimming at V came to 4 bases and at J to 9 bases, leaving 12 bases not matched to a gene. This CDR3 has 14 residues. The CDR3 DNA sequence: TGTGCCAGTAGTAGCTCCGGGACTAAACTCGGGCAGTACTTC. Translation: CASSSSGTKLGQYF.

This chain links TRBV6-5 with TRBJ1-2, with D unresolved. V lost 0 bases and J lost 7, with 9 bases in between. The CDR3 runs to 13 residues. Germline loops: CDR1 MNHEY, CDR2 SVGAGI. CDR3 sequence reads: CASSYSNPFGYTF. In nucleotides, the CDR3 is TGTGCCAGCAGTTACTCGAACCCATTTGGCTACACCTTC.

This sequence joins TRBV28 and TRBJ1-3; perhaps TRBD1 as D (6 bases). Germline CDR1 reads MDHEN; CDR2 reads SYDVKM. V shed 3 bases and J shed 4 bases, with 10 bases lying between them. The CDR3 is made up of 14 amino acids. The CDR3 DNA is TGTGCCAGCAGTTTGGGGGGGCAAGGAAACACCATATATTTT. The encoded protein is CASSLGGQGNTIYF.

This clone was observed a single time. The chain couples TRBV7-9 to TRBJ2-7; 8 bases match TRBD1. V dropped 2 bases and J dropped 9; count of bases not matched to a gene: 12. In germline, CDR1 is SEHNR, CDR2 FQNEAQ (reference sequence). The CDR3 totals 15 residues. This CDR3 reads CASSLWQGAIRVQYF. The CDR3 region has the DNA TGTGCCAGCAGCTTATGGCAGGGGGCGATACGGGTGCAGTACTTC.

The V gene is TRBV3-1 (or the pseudogene TRBV3-2), the J gene TRBJ1-2; TRBD1 is a possible D gene (5 bases). V lost 2 bases and J 7 bases, leaving 17 bases between the germline ends. CDR1 LGHDT and CDR2 YNNKEL come from the germline V gene (reference sequence). The length of the CDR3 is 15 residues. This chain's CDR3 is CASSQTAASGGGYTF. The CDR3 coding sequence is TGTGCCAGCAGCCAAACGGCCGCCTCGGGGGGTGGCTACACCTTC.

V is TRBV4-2 and J is TRBJ1-2, with D tentatively TRBD1 (5 bases). The germline V gene encodes CDR1 LGHNA and CDR2 YNFKEQ. Between the trimmed V and J ends, which lost 0 bases and 4 bases, there was a span of 12 bases. The CDR3 loop spans 15 amino acids. In nucleotides, the CDR3 is TGTGCCAGCAGCCAAGATGTAACAGGCCCCTATGGCTACACCTTC. This translates into CASSQDVTGPYGYTF.

This rearrangement joins TRBV4-3 to TRBJ1-4; D perhaps matches TRBD1 (5 bases). From germline, CDR1 is LGHNA and CDR2 YSLEER. The germline V and J ends were trimmed by 3 bases and 2 bases, with 10 bases remaining between them. The CDR3 totals 15 residues. CDR3 sequence: CASSQGDGTNEKLFF. CDR3 DNA: TGCGCCAGCAGCCAGGGGGACGGTACTAATGAAAAACTGTTTTTT.

Details on this clone: An end of the junction does not agree with germline; a read error may underlie this. The chain employs TRBV7-2 and TRBJ1-1; D call uncertain. Germline V CDR1 and CDR2: SGHTA, FQGNSA. This CDR3 contains 15 residues. In DNA, the CDR3 is TGTGCCAGCAGCTTCTCGGTCCTATTGAACACTGAAGTTTTCTTT. It yields the protein CASSFSVLLNTEVFF. Full variable domain (missing parts from reference TRBV7-2 and TRBJ1-1): GAGVSQSPSNKVTEKGKDVELRCDPISGHTALYWYRQSLGQGLEFLIYFQGNSAPDKSGLPSDRFSAERTGGSVSTLTIQRTQQEDSAVYLCASSFSVLLNTEVFFGQGTRLTVV.

The CDR3 protein is CASSYRQRVNTEAFF. CDR3 sequence (DNA): TGTGCCAGCAGTTACAGGCAGCGGGTGAACACTGAAGCTTTCTTT. The rearrangement uses TRBV6-5 and TRBJ1-1, with unresolved D. The CDR3 contains 15 residues. Germline-derived CDR1 and CDR2 are MNHEY and SVGAGI. V dropped 2 bases and J dropped 0 bases, with 10 bases sitting between them.

The sample holds one count of this clone. The CDR3 region has the DNA TGTGCCAGCAGTTCGGGACGGAGAGGGACTGAAGCTTTCTTT. Encoded protein: CASSSGRRGTEAFF. The rearrangement links TRBV6-2 or TRBV6-3 to TRBJ1-1; D might be TRBD1 (5 bases). Trimming removed 4 bases at V and 5 bases at J, with 14 bases between. This CDR3 region has 14 residues. Germline V gives CDR1 MNHEY, CDR2 SVGEGT.

This chain uses TRBV10-3 with TRBJ1-2, with no clear D. CDR3 size: 14 residues. Trimming removed 0 bases from V and 0 bases from J, with 5 bases in between. Per germline, CDR1 ENHRY and CDR2 SYGVKD. CDR3 sequence reads: CAISESETNYGYTF. The CDR3 nucleotides read TGTGCCATCAGTGAGTCGGAAACTAACTATGGCTACACCTTC.

The chain carries TRBV7-2 and TRBJ1-4, with TRBD1 as a possible D gene (6 bases). Trimming left V 2 bases short and J 4 bases short, with 20 bases between. CDR3 length: 18 amino acids. Germline CDR1 is SGHTA and CDR2 is FQGNSA. CDR3 in DNA: TGTGCCAGCAGCTTACGGTGGTATGTTCGGGACAATAATGAAAAACTGTTTTTT. Amino acid sequence: CASSLRWYVRDNNEKLFF.

The gene calls are TRBV29-1 and TRBJ1-1, with D hard to call. This CDR3 region has 14 residues. Trimming took 1 base from V and 1 from J, leaving 10 bases between them. Germline lookup yields CDR1 SQVTM and CDR2 ANQGSEA. The CDR3 region is CSVEGDPANTEAFF. In nucleotides, the CDR3 is TGCAGCGTTGAAGGGGATCCTGCGAACACTGAAGCTTTCTTT.

The J gene is TRBJ1-5, the V gene TRBV7-8; the D gene is possibly TRBD1 (6 bases). Per germline, CDR1 SGHVS and CDR2 FQNEAQ. Trimming cost V 5 bases and J 0 bases, with 11 bases left between them. CDR3 size: 15 residues. CDR3 nucleotide sequence: TGTGCCAGCAGCCCTGGACAGCATAGCAATCAGCCCCAGCATTTT. It encodes CASSPGQHSNQPQHF.

This clone appeared a single time. This rearrangement joins TRBV2 to TRBJ2-5; 7 positions agree with TRBD1. Germline trimming cut 6 bases from V and 2 bases from J; bases unmatched to any gene: 3. The CDR3 is 13 residues long. Germline CDR1 reads SNHLY; CDR2 reads FYNNEI. This CDR3 is CASSRDRQETQYF. The CDR3 nucleotides are TGTGCCAGCAGCCGGGACAGACAAGAGACCCAGTACTTC.

The rearrangement joins TRBV7-2 to TRBJ2-7, with TRBD2 matching over 9 bases. Germline V CDR1 and CDR2: SGHTA, FQGNSA. The ends lost 3 bases at V and 3 bases at J; junction bases unmatched: 9. The CDR3 covers 16 residues. The CDR3 protein is CASSFSGGGALYEQYF. The CDR3 DNA reads as TGTGCCAGCAGCTTTTCAGGCGGGGGGGCTCTCTACGAGCAGTACTTC.

The table lists this clone with a count of one. This chain uses TRBV4-3 with TRBJ2-3; D is perhaps TRBD1 or TRBD2 (5 bases each). Germline V gene lookup returns CDR1 LGHNA and CDR2 YSLEER. Trimming cost V 1 base and J 1 base, with 15 bases left between them. The length of the CDR3 is 17 residues. In DNA, the CDR3 is TGCGCCAGCAGCCAAGGGGGGAGCAGGGTGGGCACAGATACGCAGTATTTT. Translating gives CASSQGGSRVGTDTQYF.